This T cell receptor beta chain was sequenced in a study of T cell responses to AZD1222 COVID-19 vaccine. General study results and limits: Spike-wide vaccine-associated CD4 TCRs dominated at 160-218 and 743-854. Unmutated variant regions are reportedly the target of nearly half of TCRs that are spike-specific.

Measured with immunoSEQ multiplex PCR; TCRdb has only the in-frame clones, and not every one. This sample has around 94,000 clones; about 85% occur once, and the top ten carry more than 3.5%. Turning to this clone: Its antigen is undetermined.

Losses at the gene ends were 2 bases for V and 4 bases for J; bases not matched to a gene: 11. There are 16 residues in the CDR3. The germline V gene has CDR1 GTSNPN and CDR2 SVGIG (reference sequence). The sequence derives from an adult who received the AZD1222 COVID-19 vaccine. Sequencing was performed on peripheral blood, taken 28 days after the second AZD1222 dose. The rearrangement uses TRBV30 and TRBJ1-1; 9 nucleotides align to TRBD1. This chain's CDR3 is CAWSLSGTGTITEAFF. The CDR3 nucleotides read TGTGCCTGGAGTTTATCCGGGACAGGGACGATCACTGAAGCTTTCTTT. Full variable domain (missing parts from reference TRBV30 and TRBJ1-1): SQTIHQWPATLVQPVGSPLSLECTVEGTSNPNLYWYRQAAGRGLQLLFYSVGIGQISSEVPQNLSASRPQDRQFILSSKKLLLSDSGFYLCAWSLSGTGTITEAFFGQGTRLTVV.